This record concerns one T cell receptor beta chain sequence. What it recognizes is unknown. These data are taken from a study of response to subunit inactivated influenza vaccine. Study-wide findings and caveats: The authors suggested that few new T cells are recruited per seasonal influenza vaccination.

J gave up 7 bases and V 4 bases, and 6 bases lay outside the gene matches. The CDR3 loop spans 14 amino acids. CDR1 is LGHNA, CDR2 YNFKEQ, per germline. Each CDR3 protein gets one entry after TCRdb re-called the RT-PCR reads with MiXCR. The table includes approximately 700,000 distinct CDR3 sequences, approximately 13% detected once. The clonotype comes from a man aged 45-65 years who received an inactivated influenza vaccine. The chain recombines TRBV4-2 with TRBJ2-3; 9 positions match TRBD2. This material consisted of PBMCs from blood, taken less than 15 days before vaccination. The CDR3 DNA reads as TGTGCCAGCAGCCCTGGGACTAGCAGACATACGCAGTATTTT. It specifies CASSPGTSRHTQYF.